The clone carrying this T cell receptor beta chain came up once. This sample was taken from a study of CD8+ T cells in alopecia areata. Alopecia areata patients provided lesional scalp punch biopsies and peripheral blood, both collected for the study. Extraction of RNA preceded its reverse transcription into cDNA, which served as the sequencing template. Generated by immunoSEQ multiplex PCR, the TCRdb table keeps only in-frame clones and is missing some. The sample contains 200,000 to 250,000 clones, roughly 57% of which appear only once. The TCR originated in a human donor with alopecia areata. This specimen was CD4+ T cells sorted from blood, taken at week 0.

The CDR3 region is CASSDGVLSGELFF. The CDR3 nucleotides read TGTGCCAGCAGTGATGGCGTTCTTTCCGGGGAGCTGTTTTTT. The chain carries TRBV2 and TRBJ2-2; D gene unclear. Germline-derived CDR1 and CDR2 are SNHLY and FYNNEI. This CDR3 has 14 residues. V was trimmed by 3 bases and J by 6 bases, leaving 11 bases between them.